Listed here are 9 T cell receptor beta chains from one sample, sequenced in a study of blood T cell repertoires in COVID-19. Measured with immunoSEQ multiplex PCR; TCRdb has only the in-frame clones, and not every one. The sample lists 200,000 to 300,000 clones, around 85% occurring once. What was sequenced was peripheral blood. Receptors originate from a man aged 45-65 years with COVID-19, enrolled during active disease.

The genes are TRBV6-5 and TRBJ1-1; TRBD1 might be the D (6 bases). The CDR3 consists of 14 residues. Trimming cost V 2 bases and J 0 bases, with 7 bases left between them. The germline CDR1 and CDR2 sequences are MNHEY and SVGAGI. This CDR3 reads CASSYDRMNTEAFF. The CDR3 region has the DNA TGTGCCAGCAGTTACGACAGGATGAACACTGAAGCTTTCTTT.

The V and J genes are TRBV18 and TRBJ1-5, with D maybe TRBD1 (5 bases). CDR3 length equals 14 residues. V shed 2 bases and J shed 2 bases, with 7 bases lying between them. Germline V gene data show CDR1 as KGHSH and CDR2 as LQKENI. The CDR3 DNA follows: TGTGCCAGCTCACCAGCCAGGGGCAATCAGCCCCAGCATTTT. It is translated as CASSPARGNQPQHF.

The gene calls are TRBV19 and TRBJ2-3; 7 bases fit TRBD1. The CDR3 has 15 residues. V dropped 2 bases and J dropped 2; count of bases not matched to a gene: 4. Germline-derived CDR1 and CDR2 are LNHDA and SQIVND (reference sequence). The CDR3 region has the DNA TGTGCCAGTAGTATAACCACAGGGGCCACAGATACGCAGTATTTT. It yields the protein CASSITTGATDTQYF.

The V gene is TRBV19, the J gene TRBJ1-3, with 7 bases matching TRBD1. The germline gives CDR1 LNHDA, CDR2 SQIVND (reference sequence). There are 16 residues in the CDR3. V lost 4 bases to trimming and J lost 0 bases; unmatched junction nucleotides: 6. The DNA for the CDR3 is TGTGCCAGTAGTAATCGACAGGGCCTCTCTGGAAACACCATATATTTT. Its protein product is CASSNRQGLSGNTIYF.

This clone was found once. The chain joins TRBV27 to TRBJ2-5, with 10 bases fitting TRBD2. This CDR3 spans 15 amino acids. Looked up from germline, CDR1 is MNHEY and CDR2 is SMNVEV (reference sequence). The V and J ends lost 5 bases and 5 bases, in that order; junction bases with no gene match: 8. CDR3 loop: CASSPQLAGWETQYF. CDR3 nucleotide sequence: TGTGCCAGCAGTCCTCAACTAGCGGGGTGGGAGACCCAGTACTTC.

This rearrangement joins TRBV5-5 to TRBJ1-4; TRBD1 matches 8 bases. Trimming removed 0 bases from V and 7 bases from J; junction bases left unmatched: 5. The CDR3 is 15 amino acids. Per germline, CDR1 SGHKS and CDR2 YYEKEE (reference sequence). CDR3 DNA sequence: TGTGCCAGCAGCTTGGGGGGCGGGACAGGTGAAAAACTGTTTTTT. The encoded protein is CASSLGGGTGEKLFF.

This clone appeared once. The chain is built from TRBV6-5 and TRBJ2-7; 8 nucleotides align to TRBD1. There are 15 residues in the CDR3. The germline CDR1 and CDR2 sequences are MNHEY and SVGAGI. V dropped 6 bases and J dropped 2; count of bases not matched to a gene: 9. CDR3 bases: TGTGCCAGCAGCCCCAGTGGACAGGGAACCTACGAGCAGTACTTC. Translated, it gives CASSPSGQGTYEQYF.

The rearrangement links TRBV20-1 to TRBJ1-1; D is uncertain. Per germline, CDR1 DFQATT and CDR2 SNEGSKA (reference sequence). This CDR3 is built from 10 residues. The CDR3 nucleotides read TGCAGCCCCTCGGGGAGTGAAGCTTTCTTT. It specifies CSPSGSEAFF.

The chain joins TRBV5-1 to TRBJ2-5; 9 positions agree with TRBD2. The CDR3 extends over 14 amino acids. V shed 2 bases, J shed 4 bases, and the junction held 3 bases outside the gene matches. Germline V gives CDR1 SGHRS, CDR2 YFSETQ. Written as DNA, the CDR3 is TGCGCCAGCAGCTTAGGAGCGGGGGGAGAGACCCAGTACTTC. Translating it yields CASSLGAGGETQYF.